This record concerns one T cell receptor (beta chain) sequence. Its matching antigen is unknown. A multiplex PCR was run with 60 Vbeta primers and 13 Jbeta primers. Only in-frame clones appear in the TCRdb table, and some are missing; sequencing was by immunoSEQ multiplex PCR. The sample table includes around 33,000 clones. Donors were ostensibly healthy at sampling, although undocumented immune exposures were probable. The source of the sample is a study of cytomegalovirus exposure and HLA in healthy donors. Across the study: Inside one of the first data releases sat roughly 80 million unique TCRs taken from HLA-typed donors.

Study outcomes and limitations: TCR beta chains associated with HLA were, in a later analysis, more clonally expanded than equally common others.

This CDR3 is built from 15 residues. Germline values: CDR1 SGDLS, CDR2 YYNGEE. After removal of 4 bases from V and 5 bases from J, the junction contained 10 bases not matched to a gene. The sequencing input was PBMCs. The genes are TRBV9 and TRBJ2-5, with 8 bases identical to TRBD2. This TCR was recovered from a woman in her thirties or forties in good health and CMV-seropositive. The CDR3 DNA sequence: TGTGCCAGCAGCTCCTCCGGGGGGGCTGGGGAGACCCAGTACTTC. Its translation is CASSSSGGAGETQYF. The entire variable domain, with the rest obtained from reference TRBV9 and TRBJ2-5, is as follows: DSGVTQTPKHLITATGQRVTLRCSPRSGDLSVYWYQQSLDQGLQFLIQYYNGEERAKGNILERFSAQQFPDLHSELNLSSLELGDSALYFCASSSSGGAGETQYFGPGTRLLVL.